This is a list of T cell receptor beta chains from one sample in a study of shared clonotypes between healthy human individuals. Produced via immunoSEQ multiplex PCR; TCRdb's table is partial and in-frame only. The profile shows some 2 million clones, about 95% of them singletons. The material sequenced was naive CD8+ T cells sorted from blood. These receptors all come from a man in his late teens or twenties in good health. The CDR3 runs from the conserved cysteine through the conserved F or W. The order of the fields is J gene, D gene, V gene, clone size, CDR3 DNA, CDR3 protein. A D gene is named only where the DNA matches it firmly. Size is omitted from some rows. Given values are once, few, many or a class for expanded clones.

TRBJ1-5 | TRBD1 | TRBV28 | once | TGTGCCAGCAGTTTCGAGGGACAGGGGAATCAGCCCCAGCATTTT | CASSFEGQGNQPQHF
TRBJ1-5 | - | TRBV6-1 | once | TGTGCCAGCAGTGAGTTGGGGCACTTTAGCAATCAGCCCCAGCATTTT | CASSELGHFSNQPQHF
TRBJ2-4 | TRBD2 | TRBV9 | - | TGTGCCAGCAGCGGAGGACTAGCGGAAGCCAAAAACATTCAGTACTTC | CASSGGLAEAKNIQYF
TRBJ2-6 | - | TRBV11-2 | - | TGTGCCAGCCTCAGTCCTGGGGCCAACGTCCTGACTTTC | CASLSPGANVLTF
TRBJ2-7 | TRBD1 | TRBV29-1 | - | TGCAGCGTTGAATCGGGACAGGGTCCCGAGCAGTACTTC | CSVESGQGPEQYF
TRBJ1-4 | - | TRBV29-1 | - | TGCAGCGTGCCCGGGCCTGGGGATGAAAAACTGTTTTTT | CSVPGPGDEKLFF
TRBJ1-4 | - | TRBV2 | - | TGTGCCAGCAGTGAATATGTCATGGGTAATGAAAAACTGTTTTTT | CASSEYVMGNEKLFF
TRBJ1-1 | - | TRBV6-6 | - | TGTGCCACCGTGGGTGCGGACACTGAAGCTTTCTTT | CATVGADTEAFF
TRBJ2-1 | TRBD2 | TRBV28 | - | TGTGCCAGCAGTCCGCCGGGACTAGGAGACAATGAGCAGTTCTTC | CASSPPGLGDNEQFF
TRBJ2-3 | TRBD2 | TRBV7-8 | - | TGTGCCAGCAGCTTAGCGGGACTAGCGGAGAAAGGCACAGATACGCAGTATTTT | CASSLAGLAEKGTDTQYF
TRBJ2-1 | TRBD1 | TRBV28 | - | TGTGCCAGCAGTTTAACGGACAGGGGGGAGAACAATGAGCAGTTCTTC | CASSLTDRGENNEQFF
TRBJ1-5 | - | TRBV11-2 | - | TGTGCCAGCAGCCTCGGGACGAATCAGCCCCAGCATTTT | CASSLGTNQPQHF
TRBJ1-3 | TRBD1 | TRBV28 | - | TGTGCCAGCAGTCCTCCAGGGGGAGGAAACACCATATATTTT | CASSPPGGGNTIYF
TRBJ2-7 | - | TRBV7-6 | - | TGTGCCAGCAGCTTAAGTGGGTACGAGCAGTACTTC | CASSLSGYEQYF
TRBJ2-3 | - | TRBV9 | - | TGTGCCAGCAGCGTAGATAGACGAACTAGCACAGATACGCAGTATTTT | CASSVDRRTSTDTQYF
TRBJ2-7 | - | TRBV11-2 | - | TGTGCCAGCAGCTTAGCCCCTCACACGGACCCCCTCTACGAGCAGTACTTC | CASSLAPHTDPLYEQYF
TRBJ2-3 | - | TRBV5-6 | - | TGTGCCAGCAGCTCCAGCACCACAGATACGCAGTATTTT | CASSSSTTDTQYF
TRBJ2-5 | - | TRBV7-9 | - | TGTGCCAGCAGCAGTGGCAACAGGGCCGAGGAGACCCAGTACTTC | CASSSGNRAEETQYF
TRBJ2-7 | - | TRBV13 | - | TGTGCCAGCAGCCCCCGCGCTGGGGCCGACGAGCAGTACTTC | CASSPRAGADEQYF
TRBJ2-1 | - | TRBV4-3 | once | - | CASSQVGLGTEKFF
TRBJ2-7 | TRBD1 | TRBV11-2 | once | TGTGCCAGCAGCCGAACTACAGGGGTGGGCGAGCAGTACTTC | CASSRTTGVGEQYF
TRBJ2-7 | - | TRBV7-9 | - | TGTGCCAGCAGCTCCGCCCATGTGGGGGCCTACGAGCAGTACTTC | CASSSAHVGAYEQYF
TRBJ1-4 | TRBD1 | TRBV4-2 | once | TGTGCCAGCAGCCAAGAGGTCGGGACAGGGGAAAAACTGTTTTTT | CASSQEVGTGEKLFF
TRBJ2-5 | - | TRBV6-5 | - | TGTGCCAGCAGTACCCTCGGGGGGCTTGAGACCCAGTACTTC | CASSTLGGLETQYF
TRBJ2-1 | - | TRBV25-1 | - | TGTGCCAGCAGTGAAGCCTTCAATGAGCAGTTCTTC | CASSEAFNEQFF
TRBJ2-7 | - | TRBV4-1 | - | TGCGCCAGCAGCCGGGCCCGACCGACGGAGACCTACGAGCAGTACTTC | CASSRARPTETYEQYF
TRBJ2-7 | TRBD2 | TRBV4-3 | - | TGCGCCAGCAGCCAAGAGGCTAGCGGGAGTACCGAGCAGTACTTC | CASSQEASGSTEQYF
TRBJ2-1 | - | TRBV9 | once | TGTGCCAGCAGCGTAGGATGGCAGCCCGAGTACAATGAGCAGTTCTTC | CASSVGWQPEYNEQFF
TRBJ2-5 | - | TRBV21-1 | - | TGTGCCAGCAGCCACCCTAGCGGGAGGGCCGGGGAGACCCAGTACTTC | CASSHPSGRAGETQYF
TRBJ2-7 | - | TRBV5-1 | - | TGCGCCAGCAGCTTATCGTCGGACCTCTACGAGCAGTACTTC | CASSLSSDLYEQYF
TRBJ1-4 | TRBD1 | TRBV27 | - | TGTGCCAGCAGTTTACAGGGGGCTGACGAAAAACTGTTTTTT | CASSLQGADEKLFF
TRBJ2-1 | TRBD2 | TRBV7-9 | - | TGTGCCAGCAGCCTAACCGGGACTAGCGGTAATGAGCAGTTCTTC | CASSLTGTSGNEQFF
TRBJ2-2 | - | TRBV15 | - | TGTGCCACCAGCAGAGACCCCATGAACACCGGGGAGCTGTTTTTT | CATSRDPMNTGELFF
TRBJ2-3 | TRBD1 | TRBV30 | - | TGTGCCTGGAACCCCGGGACAGCAACCACAGATACGCAGTATTTT | CAWNPGTATTDTQYF
TRBJ2-2 | TRBD2 | TRBV18 | - | TGTGCCAGCTCACGACTAGCCCCCGACACCGGGGAGCTGTTTTTT | CASSRLAPDTGELFF
TRBJ1-1 | - | TRBV6-1 | once | TGTGCCAGCAGTGAAGCCCCGGTGAACACTGAAGCTTTCTTT | CASSEAPVNTEAFF
TRBJ2-5 | TRBD2 | TRBV19 | - | TGTGCCAGTAGTATAGACGGGGGGGAAGAGACCCAGTACTTC | CASSIDGGEETQYF
TRBJ2-7 | - | TRBV7-9 | - | TGTGCCAGCAGCTTAGCGAGAGTGGGCGGTAGCTCCTACGAGCAGTACTTC | CASSLARVGGSSYEQYF
TRBJ1-1 | - | TRBV10-2 | - | TGCGCCAGCAGTGAGGGATTATCGACTGAAGCTTTCTTT | CASSEGLSTEAFF
TRBJ2-1 | TRBD2 | TRBV2 | - | TGTGCCAGCAGTGACACCGTAGCGGGGGTGCTTATTGAGCAGTTCTTC | CASSDTVAGVLIEQFF
TRBJ1-1 | - | TRBV27 | few | TGTGCCAGCAGTCCCATGGCGGGAGACACTGAAGCTTTCTTT | CASSPMAGDTEAFF